This T cell receptor (beta chain) was retrieved from a study of blood T cell repertoires in COVID-19 (dated by TCRdb to 2020 to 2021). Regarding the study in general: Samples covering the acute and convalescent phases of COVID-19 were provided by collaborators in the United States, Italy and Spain. The samples were drawn from the first 160 participants of the ongoing ImmuneRACE study and from 1,254 subjects provided by 6 global collaborators. Where HLA class I and class II types were available, the types were taken from metadata supplied by the sample provider, not from assay-based typing. The repertoires were released in a freely available public database intended as a resource for research on the immune response to SARS-CoV-2. The prospective study material was composed of cDNA or gDNA derived from T cells, B-cell-depleted T cells, or PBMCs. Sample metadata almost always included a de-identified subject ID, COVID-19 status, age in years and sex. The dataset comprised deeply sampled blood TCRbeta repertoires from subjects exposed to, actively infected with, or recovered from COVID-19.

Study-wide conclusions, independent of this receptor: The quantity of clinical and demographic metadata differed by source and by participant and was supplied without curation.

TCRbeta CDR3 regions were amplified from genomic DNA using the immunoSEQ Assay, a bias-controlled multiplex PCR. As for how the authors treated the data: The number of nucleated cells in each sample was estimated by amplification of reference gene primers within the assay. Sequence reads were collapsed and filtered to measure the absolute abundance of every unique TCRbeta CDR3 rearrangement. For each sample, productive Simpson clonality was calculated as the square root of Simpson's diversity index across productive rearrangements. The immuneACCESS repertoire file appears here via TCRdb, limited to in-frame rearrangements. These files lack a portion of the clones; in checked studies, under half of the deficit traces to unresolved V genes, and the cause of the others is not known. That table furnishes V, J and clone size, whereas the DNA furnished D and trimming. Recorded for this sample are about 380,000 clones; 85% of them occurred a single time. Around 3.4% of the sample comes from the top ten.

Whole blood was collected in K2EDTA tubes by collaborating institutions according to the institutions' own protocols. For TCRbeta analysis, collaborators shipped samples in one of three forms: frozen whole blood, isolated PBMCs, or DNA extracted from either of those sample types. Here V drops 2 bases and J drops 4 bases, and the junction holds 6 bases not matched to any gene. CDR1 is given as SGHDN and CDR2 as FVKESK, both from the germline V gene. From the cysteine up to the phenylalanine, the CDR3 has a length of 15 residues. Solely the CDR3 DNA is kept, with 45 bases framed from the first base. On this clone: Its antigen is currently not known. No much larger clonotype is one base removed from it; base qualities were not supplied.

The sample comprised peripheral blood. This TCR derives from a young woman with acute or convalescent COVID-19. This chain joins TRBV14 to TRBJ1-2; 8 bases in between match TRBD1. The CDR3 loop reads CASSQQGARVYGYTF. The DNA is as follows: TGTGCCAGCAGCCAACAGGGGGCGCGGGTCTATGGCTACACCTTC.